This entry concerns a single T cell receptor beta chain. Using a J-beta primer mix together with a sample-barcoded 5' primer, a second PCR was run for about 6 to 11 cycles. In TCRdb, the 5' RACE reads were re-called with MiXCR into one record per CDR3 protein. This sample has 850,000 or so distinct CDR3 sequences, with 25% to 30% found just once. This sample stems from a study of blood T cells in healthy people across ages. There were healthy Caucasian individuals from Russia, aged roughly 6 to 100, serving as donors. The sequencing input was blood. This receptor was taken from a woman older than 75 in good health.

CDR3 DNA sequence: TGTGCCTGGAGTGAGTCCGGGACCTCCTCAGGCTACACCTTC. Translation gives CAWSESGTSSGYTF. This chain uses TRBV30 with TRBJ1-2; TRBD1 is a possible D gene (5 bases). This CDR3 region has 14 residues. V was clipped by 1 base and J by 8 bases, with 17 bases between them. Germline V gene data show CDR1 as GTSNPN and CDR2 as SVGIG (reference sequence).